The 29 T cell receptor beta chains given below trace back to one sample, sequenced in a study of T cells in Graves' hyperthyroidism and ophthalmopathy. The investigators amplified TCR beta CDR3 regions from RNA transcripts. A first-round RT-PCR of the TCR CDR3 used the HTBI primer set. TCRdb reprocessed the multiplex PCR reads with MiXCR, giving one entry per CDR3 protein. The table shows 250,000 to 350,000 distinct CDR3 sequences, with roughly 22% occurring only once. The specimen was blood. These receptors were obtained from a man aged 30 to 45 with Graves' ophthalmopathy.

The chain couples TRBV9 to TRBJ2-7; D is ambiguous. This CDR3 comprises 15 residues. In germline, CDR1 is SGDLS, CDR2 YYNGEE. Trimming took off 4 bases at V and 2 bases at J, with 16 bases between the two ends. This chain's CDR3 is CASSQTDGGAYEQYF. In nucleotides, the CDR3 is TGTGCCAGCAGCCAGACGGACGGCGGTGCCTACGAGCAGTACTTC.

On this clonotype: Being one base from a much bigger clone, this may be a read error. V gene TRBV28 combines with J gene TRBJ1-3; TRBD1 matches 9 bases. The V segment lost 2 bases and the J segment 3 bases; nucleotides outside the gene matches: 5. Germline lookup yields CDR1 MDHEN and CDR2 SYDVKM. CDR3 size: 16 residues. The CDR3: CASSLAGQGLGNTIYF. Here the CDR3 DNA reads TGTGCCAGCAGTTTAGCGGGACAGGGACTTGGAAACACCATATATTTT.

This clonotype was seen many times. The V gene is TRBV7-2, the J gene TRBJ2-7, with TRBD2 identical over 8 bases. V was pared by 4 bases and J by 3 bases, with 5 bases of the junction left unmatched. CDR1 is SGHTA and CDR2 is FQGNSA in the germline V gene. CDR3 length equals 14 residues. The CDR3: CASSYIAGNYEQYF. In DNA, the CDR3 is TGTGCCAGCAGCTACATAGCGGGAAACTACGAGCAGTACTTC.

This clonotype was counted between two and nine times. The chain joins TRBV5-1 to TRBJ2-1; tentative D call: TRBD2 (6 bases). CDR1 SGHRS and CDR2 YFSETQ come from the germline V gene. The V gene lost 0 bases and the J gene lost 5 bases, with 24 bases spanning the gap. The CDR3 is 19 amino acids. CDR3 in amino acids: CASSLVLVVSEWGDNEQFF. The CDR3 DNA reads as TGCGCCAGCAGCTTGGTTTTGGTGGTTTCTGAGTGGGGGGACAATGAGCAGTTCTTC.

The CDR3 loop is CASSPIYSGANVLTF. In DNA, the CDR3 is TGTGCCAGCAGCCCTATCTACTCTGGGGCCAACGTCCTGACTTTC. The chain joins TRBV6-2 or TRBV6-3 to TRBJ2-6, with unresolved D. In germline, CDR1 is MNHEY, CDR2 SVGEGT. V was trimmed by 6 bases and J by 0 bases, leaving 9 bases between them. The CDR3 covers 15 residues.

In its sample, this clonotype was seen a few times. This chain connects TRBV6-4 to TRBJ2-2; D is perhaps TRBD1 (6 bases). Deletions cut 2 bases from V and 3 bases from J, with 13 bases between. Germline loops: CDR1 MRHNA, CDR2 SNTAGT. This CDR3 is 16 amino acids long. In DNA form, the CDR3 reads TGTGCCAGCAGTGACCAGACAGGACGTCACACCGGGGAGCTGTTTTTT. It yields the protein CASSDQTGRHTGELFF.

On this clonotype: Being one base from a much bigger clone, this may be a read error. This chain links TRBV28 with TRBJ1-1; D remains unclear. Trimming cost V 3 bases and J 6 bases, with 11 bases left between them. Germline V gene data show CDR1 as MDHEN and CDR2 as SYDVKM. There are 13 residues in the CDR3. Here the CDR3 DNA reads TGTGCCAGCAGTTTGGGTGGTGACGCTGAAGCTTTCTTT. Residues: CASSLGGDAEAFF.

The sample holds many counts of this clonotype. The V and J genes are TRBV2 and TRBJ1-2; 9 nucleotides agree with TRBD1. Germline V gene sequence: CDR1 SNHLY, CDR2 FYNNEI. V shed 8 bases and J 6 bases; nucleotides not matched to a gene: 10. The CDR3 runs 14 residues. The CDR3 DNA sequence: TGTGCCAGCCTCTCGGGACAGGGATACGATGGCTACACCTTC. This encodes CASLSGQGYDGYTF.

The rearrangement uses TRBV11-2 and TRBJ2-2; 8 bases agree with TRBD1. Unmatched junction bases numbered 12, after V lost 6 bases and J lost 3 bases. The length of the CDR3 is 17 residues. Germline CDR1 reads SGHAT; CDR2 reads FQNNGV. This CDR3 reads CASSSNPGTGYTGELFF. The CDR3, as DNA: TGTGCCAGCAGTTCGAACCCCGGGACAGGATACACCGGGGAGCTGTTTTTT. The whole variable domain, filled in from reference TRBV11-2 and TRBJ2-2, reads EAGVAQSPRYKIIEKRQSVAFWCNPISGHATLYWYQQILGQGPKLLIQFQNNGVVDDSQLPKDRFSAERLKGVDSTLKIQPAKLEDSAVYLCASSSNPGTGYTGELFFGEGSRLTVL.

This clonotype was observed a few times. CDR3 in amino acids: CASKQGAYNEQFF. The CDR3 bases are TGTGCCAGCAAGCAGGGAGCCTACAATGAGCAGTTCTTC. The chain recombines TRBV28 with TRBJ2-1; either TRBD1 or TRBD2 may fit D (5 bases each). Germline V gives CDR1 MDHEN, CDR2 SYDVKM. V shed 7 bases and J shed 2 bases, with 9 bases lying between them. The CDR3 consists of 13 residues.

The chain carries TRBV6-2 or TRBV6-3 and TRBJ1-1; 8 nucleotides agree with TRBD1. In germline, CDR1 is MNHEY, CDR2 SVGEGT. Germline trimming cut 5 bases from V and 0 bases from J; bases unmatched to any gene: 5. This CDR3 is 15 amino acids long. CDR3: CASSPWTGLNTEAFF. CDR3 nucleotide sequence: TGTGCCAGCAGTCCCTGGACAGGGCTGAACACTGAAGCTTTCTTT.

This clonotype came up many times. V gene TRBV20-1 combines with J gene TRBJ1-5; TRBD1 agrees at 9 bases. The CDR3 length is 16 residues. The germline gives CDR1 DFQATT, CDR2 SNEGSKA (reference sequence). Germline trimming cut 4 bases from V and 2 bases from J; bases unmatched to any gene: 9. In DNA, the CDR3 is TGCAGTGCTACCCTGGACAGGGGTGTGGGCAATCAGCCCCAGCATTTT. Its translation is CSATLDRGVGNQPQHF.

J is TRBJ1-2 and V is TRBV29-1; 7 bases are a match to TRBD1. CDR1 and CDR2 from the germline V gene are SQVTM and ANQGSEA. The CDR3 runs 14 residues. V lost 4 bases, J lost 3 bases, and 8 bases stayed unmatched. CDR3: CSVGYRGLDYGYTF. The CDR3 DNA is TGCAGCGTTGGTTACAGGGGTCTCGACTATGGCTACACCTTC.

This clonotype was recorded at least ten times. The CDR3 loop is CAWRMGQGEQYF. For the CDR3, the DNA is TGTGCCTGGAGGATGGGGCAGGGTGAGCAGTACTTC. The chain recombines TRBV30 with TRBJ2-7; maybe TRBD1 (5 bases). The CDR3 has 12 residues. Germline V gene sequence: CDR1 GTSNPN, CDR2 SVGIG (reference sequence). The V end lost 3 bases, the J end lost 7 bases, and 13 bases lay between the germline ends. Full variable domain (outside the CDR3, taken from reference TRBV30 and TRBJ2-7): SQTIHQWPATLVQPVGSPLSLECTVEGTSNPNLYWYRQAAGRGLQLLFYSVGIGQISSEVPQNLSASRPQDRQFILSSKKLLLSDSGFYLCAWRMGQGEQYFGPGTRLTVT.

This clonotype was seen a few times. The rearrangement joins TRBV6-1 to TRBJ1-4, with a tentative D call TRBD1 (5 bases). The CDR3 is made up of 16 amino acids. The V and J ends lost 6 bases and 5 bases respectively, with 19 bases between them. Germline-derived CDR1 and CDR2 are MNHNS and SASEGT. CDR3 DNA sequence: TGTGCCAGCAGACCCGGGACCGTACTATGGAATGAAAAACTGTTTTTT. Translated: CASRPGTVLWNEKLFF.

This clonotype was recorded many times. V and J are TRBV6-1 and TRBJ1-5, with a possible D match to TRBD1 (5 bases). This CDR3 comprises 16 residues. Germline CDR1 MNHNS, CDR2 SASEGT. Trimming cost V 6 bases and J 3 bases, with 18 bases left between them. This CDR3 reads CASSMQGTSINQPQHF. The CDR3 DNA sequence: TGTGCCAGCAGCATGCAAGGGACGAGTATCAATCAGCCCCAGCATTTT.

The chain couples TRBV9 to TRBJ1-1; 8 nucleotides match TRBD1. The CDR3 is 15 amino acids. The germline CDR1 and CDR2 sequences are SGDLS and YYNGEE. V dropped 3 bases and J dropped 0; count of bases not matched to a gene: 4. The CDR3 spells CASSGGTGLNTEAFF. As DNA, the CDR3 is TGTGCCAGCAGCGGCGGGACAGGACTGAACACTGAAGCTTTCTTT.

The rearrangement uses TRBV6-1 and TRBJ2-3; perhaps TRBD2 as D (6 bases). CDR3 length: 14 amino acids. Germline lookup yields CDR1 MNHNS and CDR2 SASEGT. V shed 7 bases and J shed 0 bases, with 11 bases lying between them. CDR3 sequence: CASTVGGSTDTQYF. The DNA of the CDR3 is TGTGCCAGCACCGTGGGAGGTAGCACAGATACGCAGTATTTT.

The rearrangement links TRBV7-8 to TRBJ2-7, with D perhaps being TRBD1 or TRBD2 (5 bases each). The CDR3 sequence is 16 residues long. The germline CDR1 and CDR2 sequences are SGHVS and FQNEAQ. V lost 2 bases and J 3 bases, leaving 17 bases between the germline ends. CDR3 sequence reads: CASSLFGDLRDYEQYF. Here the CDR3 DNA reads TGTGCCAGCAGCTTATTTGGGGACCTTCGGGACTACGAGCAGTACTTC.

The sample holds many counts of this clonotype. The chain couples TRBV7-9 to TRBJ1-1; 7 positions match TRBD1. Germline CDR1 SEHNR, CDR2 FQNEAQ (reference sequence). This CDR3 has 14 amino acids. The trim removed 5 bases at V and 2 bases at J, leaving 5 bases unmatched. The DNA of the CDR3 is TGTGCCAGCAGCAACCGACAGGGCAACACTGAAGCTTTCTTT. This translates into CASSNRQGNTEAFF. The full variable domain, in which reference TRBV7-9 and TRBJ1-1 provide the parts outside the CDR3, is DTGVSQNPRHKITKRGQNVTFRCDPISEHNRLYWYRQTLGQGPEFLTYFQNEAQLEKSRLLSDRFSAERPKGSFSTLEIQRTEQGDSAMYLCASSNRQGNTEAFFGQGTRLTVV.

This clonotype was seen at least ten times. The chain links TRBV11-2 to TRBJ1-5; D gene unclear. V lost 2 bases to trimming and J lost 3 bases, with 5 bases between them. CDR1 is SGHAT, CDR2 FQNNGV, per germline. The CDR3 is 13 amino acids. The CDR3 bases are TGTGCCAGCAGCTTATCTCCCAATCAGCCCCAGCATTTT. The encoded protein is CASSLSPNQPQHF.

On this clonotype: The germline gene is not matched at one end of the junction; a read error may be the cause. The chain is built from TRBV3-1 and TRBJ1-4, with TRBD1 matching 7 bases. Germline-derived CDR1 and CDR2 are LGHDT and YNNKEL (reference sequence). This CDR3 has 15 amino acids. CDR3 in amino acids: CASSQVTGLYERLFF. The CDR3 DNA reads TGTGCCAGCAGCCAAGTGACAGGGCTTTATGAAAGACTGTTTTTT.

This clonotype came up many times. V and J are TRBV28 and TRBJ1-5; TRBD1 aligns across 8 bases. Germline values: CDR1 MDHEN, CDR2 SYDVKM. This CDR3 contains 17 residues. J gave up 0 bases and V 5 bases, and 9 bases lay outside the gene matches. The CDR3 DNA reads TGTGCCAGCAGTAACAAGGACAGGGTATATAGCAATCAGCCCCAGCATTTT. This gives the protein CASSNKDRVYSNQPQHF.

DNA of the CDR3: TGCGCCAGCAGCGGAGCGGGAGGCTACAATGAGCAGTTCTTC. Protein product: CASSGAGGYNEQFF. This chain links TRBV5-1 with TRBJ2-1, with TRBD2 matching 9 bases. Germline loops: CDR1 SGHRS, CDR2 YFSETQ. The trim removed 4 bases at V and 3 bases at J, leaving 2 bases unmatched. The CDR3 is 14 amino acids.

This clonotype was detected only once. The rearrangement uses TRBV18 and TRBJ1-5; the D is unclear. The V gene's germline CDR1 is KGHSH and CDR2 LQKENI. V lost 4 bases and J 7 bases, leaving 17 bases between the germline ends. This CDR3 contains 15 residues. The CDR3 loop reads CASSLQALQRQPQHF. Written as DNA, the CDR3 is TGTGCCAGCTCACTCCAGGCTCTGCAAAGACAGCCCCAGCATTTT.

The chain is built from TRBV6-2 or TRBV6-3 and TRBJ1-6; TRBD1 might be the D (5 bases). The V gene lost 0 bases and the J gene lost 7 bases, with 10 bases spanning the gap. This CDR3 region has 15 residues. Germline values: CDR1 MNHEY, CDR2 SVGEGT. Written as DNA, the CDR3 is TGTGCCAGCAGTTACTCGACGGCAGGGAATTCACCCCTCCACTTT. This codes for CASSYSTAGNSPLHF.

V gene TRBV11-2 combines with J gene TRBJ2-3; 10 nucleotides agree with TRBD2. Trimming took 8 bases from V and 5 from J; bases not matched to a gene: 16. Germline CDR1 and CDR2: SGHAT and FQNNGV. This CDR3 region has 17 residues. In nucleotides, the CDR3 is TGTGCCAGCTCACCACCGCCCCGACTAGCGGGTGGAGATACGCAGTATTTT. Protein sequence: CASSPPPRLAGGDTQYF.

This clonotype was counted many times. The genes are TRBV27 and TRBJ2-3; 12 bases map to TRBD1. Per germline, CDR1 MNHEY and CDR2 SMNVEV (reference sequence). The ends lost 1 base at V and 4 bases at J; junction bases unmatched: 3. The CDR3 consists of 16 residues. CDR3 sequence: CASSLWDRGRSDTQYF. The CDR3 DNA reads TGTGCCAGCAGTTTATGGGACAGGGGGCGATCAGATACGCAGTATTTT.

The rearrangement links TRBV24-1 to TRBJ2-7; no clear D. The germline V gene has CDR1 KGHDR and CDR2 SFDVKD. V shed 12 bases and J shed 2 bases, with 16 bases lying between them. This CDR3 comprises 13 residues. CDR3 nucleotides: TGTGCCCCCTGTTTTCCGATTACCTACGAGCAGTACTTC. Its translation: CAPCFPITYEQYF.